This entry lists 7 T cell receptor beta chains sequenced from one sample in a study of shared clonotypes between healthy human individuals (dated by TCRdb to about 2020). The library relied on the immunoSEQ multiplex PCR assay. Sourced from immuneACCESS, this table was stored by TCRdb with only in-frame sequences that have V and J called. A share of the clones is absent; for the studies checked, an unresolved V gene accounts for under half, and the remainder has no known explanation. In all, the sample holds some 1 million clones, and approximately 72% of those were seen once. Approximately 1.5% of the sample is held by the ten biggest clonotypes. The sample comprised memory CD4+ T cells sorted from blood. Reading the label with the study, this specimen's cell subset or site is: CD45RA-negative fraction. These receptor sequences come from a man aged 18 to 35 in good health.

The chain employs TRBV4-1 and TRBJ1-1; TRBD1 aligns across 7 bases. The CDR3 totals 15 residues. Germline loops: CDR1 MGHRA, CDR2 YSYEKL. V lost 4 bases to trimming and J lost 0 bases; unmatched junction nucleotides: 5. CDR3 in amino acids: CASSPRDSMNTEAFF. The CDR3 DNA reads TGCGCCAGCAGCCCGCGGGACAGCATGAACACTGAAGCTTTCTTT.

The rearrangement links TRBV7-3 to TRBJ2-3; tentatively, D is TRBD1 or TRBD2 (5 bases each). The CDR3 covers 13 residues. The V gene's germline CDR1 is SGHTA and CDR2 FQGTGA. Between the trimmed V and J ends, which lost 3 bases and 4 bases, there was a span of 8 bases. The CDR3 bases are TGTGCCAGCAGCTTTGGGGGTTCAGATACGCAGTATTTT. Amino acids: CASSFGGSDTQYF. Drawing the rest from reference TRBV7-3 and TRBJ2-3, the complete variable domain is GAGVSQTPSNKVTEKGKYVELRCDPISGHTALYWYRQSLGQGPEFLIYFQGTGAADDSGLPNDRFFAVRPEGSVSTLKIQRTERGDSAVYLCASSFGGSDTQYFGPGTRLTVL.

In this sample, this clone turned up a few times. The chain uses TRBV7-9 and TRBJ1-5; TRBD1 is a possible D gene (6 bases). From germline, CDR1 is SEHNR and CDR2 FQNEAQ (reference sequence). The CDR3 loop spans 15 amino acids. Trimming took off 6 bases at V and 4 bases at J, with 16 bases between the two ends. The CDR3 DNA follows: TGTGCCAGCAGTAGGGACACTGGGGGAAATCAGCCCCAGCATTTT. Translating gives CASSRDTGGNQPQHF.

Remarks on this clone: Distinct nucleotide sequences in the sample also encode this CDR3. This chain uses TRBV5-4 with TRBJ2-5, with D possibly being TRBD1 (5 bases). The V gene's germline CDR1 is SGHNT and CDR2 YYREEE (reference sequence). Trimming took off 4 bases at V and 2 bases at J, with 12 bases between the two ends. The CDR3 length is 14 residues. CDR3 sequence: CASSLGAVQETQYF. Here the CDR3 DNA reads TGTGCCAGCAGCCTAGGGGCAGTTCAAGAGACCCAGTACTTC.

V and J are TRBV6-5 and TRBJ1-5; no clear D gene. CDR1 is MNHEY and CDR2 is SVGAGI in the germline V gene. The CDR3 is 13 amino acids. V dropped 6 bases and J dropped 1 base, with 7 bases sitting between them. In DNA, the CDR3 is TGTGCCAGCAGGATGGACAGCAATCAGCCCCAGCATTTT. Translation: CASRMDSNQPQHF.

V is TRBV7-6 and J is TRBJ2-7; 7 bases are shared with TRBD2. V trimming: 7 bases; J trimming: 3 bases; junction bases outside the gene matches: 12. Germline CDR1 is SGHVS and CDR2 is FNYEAQ. The CDR3 length is 15 residues. The CDR3 loop is CASTMGRGGIYEQYF. The CDR3 DNA is TGTGCCAGCACCATGGGAAGGGGAGGGATCTACGAGCAGTACTTC. The complete variable domain, with remaining parts taken from reference TRBV7-6 and TRBJ2-7, reads GAGVSQSPRYKVTKRGQDVALRCDPISGHVSLYWYRQALGQGPEFLTYFNYEAQQDKSGLPNDRFSAERPEGSISTLTIQRTEQRDSAMYRCASTMGRGGIYEQYFGPGTRLTVT.

V usage is TRBV21-1 and J usage is TRBJ2-5; the DNA was not used to check the table's D call, TRBD2. TRBV21-1 is noted as a pseudogene. This CDR3 contains 14 residues. The CDR3 loop reads CASSKREGLETQYF. For the CDR3, the DNA is TGTGCCAGCAGCAAGCGGGAGGGCCTTGAGACCCAGTACTTC.